This is a list of T cell receptor beta chains from one sample in a study of a mutant IDH1 vaccine in newly diagnosed glioma. No antigens are known for them. The table came from immunoSEQ multiplex PCR; TCRdb's copy has only in-frame clones and leaves some out. The sample includes fewer than 60,000 clones, roughly two thirds seen only once; the top ten take around 4.8%. Sequencing used peripheral blood mononuclear cells (PBMCs), obtained from a glioma patient whose treatment included an IDH1 peptide vaccine. These receptors were taken from a middle-aged man with glioma. Some clones in this sample may be carry-over from other donors' samples. The CDR3 runs from the conserved cysteine through the conserved F or W. The D gene is left open where the match is weak. Rows may omit the clone size; those that give it use once, few, many or a size class.

d_call j_call v_call clone_size cdr3_nt cdr3_aa
TRBD2 TRBJ2-3 TRBV5-1 - TGCGCCAGCAGCCAAGGACTAGCGGGGTATAGCACAGATACGCAGTATTTT CASSQGLAGYSTDTQYF
- TRBJ2-2 TRBV6-6 - TGTGCCAGCAATGGGGGGGCCGATTACCCCGGGGAGCTGTTTTTT CASNGGADYPGELFF
- TRBJ1-2 TRBV5-8 few TGTGCCAGCAGCTTCCCTGGGGGCTCAGGGGACTATGGCTACACCTTC CASSFPGGSGDYGYTF
- TRBJ1-2 TRBV2 - TGTGCCAGCAGTGCTGGGTACGGCTACACCTTC CASSAGYGYTF
TRBD2 TRBJ2-5 TRBV4-2 - TGTGCCAGCAGCCCCGTTGTTAGCGGGTACCAAGAGACCCAGTACTTC CASSPVVSGYQETQYF
TRBD2 TRBJ2-2 TRBV19 few TGTGCCAGTAGTAGCGCGGGGGGGCCCACCGGGGAGCTGTTTTTT CASSSAGGPTGELFF
- TRBJ2-1 TRBV29-1 - TGCAGCGTTGCCAATACTGAGGCTTCCTACAATGAGCAGTTCTTC CSVANTEASYNEQFF
- TRBJ1-1 TRBV13 - TGTGCCAGCAGCACAGGGAGCACTGAAGCTTTCTTT CASSTGSTEAFF
- TRBJ1-2 TRBV4-1 few TGCGCCAGCAGCCAAGAGCCAGGGGACTATGGCTACACCTTC CASSQEPGDYGYTF
TRBD1 TRBJ1-6 TRBV6-4 - TGTGCCAGCAGTGTTTCCGGGACAGGGGATTCACCCCTCCACTTT CASSVSGTGDSPLHF
- TRBJ1-6 TRBV10-3 - TGTGCCATCAGCCGGGACCCCAATTCACCCCTCCACTTT CAISRDPNSPLHF
TRBD1 TRBJ2-2 TRBV6-5 - TGTGCCAGCAGTTACGCCCGACAGGGGACCGGGGAGCTGTTTTTT CASSYARQGTGELFF
TRBD2 TRBJ2-5 TRBV5-4 once TGTGCCAGCAGCTTGAGTTTAGCGGGATACCAAGAGACCCAGTACTTC CASSLSLAGYQETQYF
TRBD2 TRBJ2-7 TRBV2 - TGTGCCAGCAGTCCCGAGCGGGGAGCGCAGTACTTC CASSPERGAQYF
- TRBJ1-1 TRBV2 - TGTGCCAGCAGTGATTGGGACAAGTACACTGAAGCTTTCTTT CASSDWDKYTEAFF
TRBD1 TRBJ1-5 TRBV7-8 - TGTGCCAGCAGCTCAGGGACAGGGTATCAGCCCCAGCATTTT CASSSGTGYQPQHF
- TRBJ2-3 TRBV19 - TGTGCCAGTAGCACGGTTAGCACAGATACGCAGTATTTT CASSTVSTDTQYF
- TRBJ2-5 TRBV5-1 few TGCGCCAGCAGCTTGGACACGCAGCAAGAGACCCAGTACTTC CASSLDTQQETQYF
TRBD2 TRBJ2-2 TRBV6-6 - TGTGCCAGCAGGGGGGTTGCGGGAGCGAACACCGGGGAGCTGTTTTTT CASRGVAGANTGELFF
- TRBJ2-7 TRBV6-1 - TGTGCCAGCAGTCGATATTCGGACGGATCCTACGAGCAGTACTTC CASSRYSDGSYEQYF
TRBD1 TRBJ1-2 TRBV6-4 few TGTGCCAGCAGTGACACGGACAGGGCAGGAGGCTACACCTTC CASSDTDRAGGYTF
TRBD2 TRBJ2-1 TRBV6-6 - TGTGCCAGCAGTTCCCTGGGGGGGGAATACAATGAGCAGTTCTTC CASSSLGGEYNEQFF
TRBD1 TRBJ2-1 TRBV7-9 - TGTGCCAGCAGCACCGGGACAGGGCTATACAATGAGCAGTTCTTC CASSTGTGLYNEQFF
TRBD1 TRBJ1-4 TRBV19 - TGTGCCAGTAGTATGTCGCGACAGGGAAAACCCCTGGGGGAAAAACTGTTTTTT CASSMSRQGKPLGEKLFF
- TRBJ1-5 TRBV9 few TGTGCCAGCAGCGCGGAGGGGAATCAGCCCCAGCATTTT CASSAEGNQPQHF
TRBD1 TRBJ1-4 TRBV19 - TGTGCCAGTAGTCCGATCCCCCAGACAGGGTATGAAAAACTGTTTTTT CASSPIPQTGYEKLFF
- TRBJ1-5 TRBV30 - TGTGCCTGGAGTGCCGGTGGGAGGCCCAATCAGCCCCAGCATTTT CAWSAGGRPNQPQHF
- TRBJ1-2 TRBV6-5 - TGTGCCAGCAGTACCCCGGACCGGTATGGCTACACCTTC CASSTPDRYGYTF
TRBD1 TRBJ2-3 TRBV7-9 - TGTGCCAGCAGCCCTCGGACAGGGCAAATCCCCACAGATACGCAGTATTTT CASSPRTGQIPTDTQYF
- TRBJ1-2 TRBV6-5 few TGTGCCAGCAGTCGGACGGAGAACTATGGCTACACCTTC CASSRTENYGYTF
TRBD2 TRBJ2-1 TRBV5-1 - TGCGCCAGCAGCCAAGGACTAGCGGGGGGGAGTGAGCAGTTCTTC CASSQGLAGGSEQFF
TRBD1 TRBJ2-7 TRBV19 few TGTGCCAGTAGTATCCGGGACAGGGATTACGAGCAGTACTTC CASSIRDRDYEQYF
- TRBJ1-2 TRBV6-5 - TGTGCCAGCAGTTACTCGAGCAGGCAGTATGGCTACACCTTC CASSYSSRQYGYTF
- TRBJ1-6 TRBV6-6 once TGTGCCAGCAGTTACTCATCGGGATCACCCCTCCACTTT CASSYSSGSPLHF
TRBD1 TRBJ1-6 TRBV4-1 - TGCGCCAGCAGCCAAGACTGGGACAGTGGAGGGGTCTATAATTCACCCCTCCACTTT CASSQDWDSGGVYNSPLHF
TRBD1 TRBJ1-2 TRBV2 few TGTGCCAGCAGGGGACAGACCTATGGCTACACCTTC CASRGQTYGYTF
TRBD1 TRBJ2-2 TRBV10-1 once TGCGCCAGCAGTGAGTCGCGACAGGGGGCAAGCACCGGGGAGCTGTTTTTT CASSESRQGASTGELFF
- TRBJ2-7 TRBV1 - TGCACCAGCAGCCAATTGCTAGCGGGGACCTACGAGCAGTACTTC CTSSQLLAGTYEQYF
- TRBJ1-2 TRBV10-1 - TGCGCCAGCAGGGTCAGAGCTAACTATGGCTACACCTTC CASRVRANYGYTF
TRBD1 TRBJ2-7 TRBV7-6 - TGTGCCAGCAGCCGCGGACAGGCCCTTTCCTACGAGCAGTACTTC CASSRGQALSYEQYF
- TRBJ1-4 TRBV30 - TGTGCCTGGAGTGAAGGGGGAGACGAAAAACTGTTTTTT CAWSEGGDEKLFF
- TRBJ1-2 TRBV1 - TGCACCAGCAGCCCCCCGGGAACTAACTATGGCTACACCTTC CTSSPPGTNYGYTF
- TRBJ2-1 TRBV11-2 - TGTGCCAGCAGCTTGACGGTCAGCGTCCAGTTCTTC CASSLTVSVQFF
- TRBJ2-3 TRBV2 few TGTGCCAGCAGTGTAAGCAGATACATCACAGATACGCAGTATTTT CASSVSRYITDTQYF
- TRBJ2-6 TRBV30 - TGTGCCTGGAACAGGGACTCTGGGGCCAACGTCCTGACTTTC CAWNRDSGANVLTF
- TRBJ1-2 TRBV30 - TGTGCCTGGAGTGTAGATTGGGTGGGAGGCTACACCTTC CAWSVDWVGGYTF
TRBD1 TRBJ2-7 TRBV2 - TGTGCCAGCACGGCTCCCGGGACAGGGGGCTCCTACGAGCAGTACTTC CASTAPGTGGSYEQYF
- TRBJ1-5 TRBV7-9 - TGTGCCAGCGGGGCTGCTCAGCCCCAGCATTTT CASGAAQPQHF
- TRBJ2-5 TRBV30 - TGTGCCTGGAGGACCGATAACCAAGAGACCCAGTACTTC CAWRTDNQETQYF
- TRBJ2-1 TRBV5-5 - TGTGCCAGCAGCTTGGTAGGGTCCCAAAATGAGCAGTTCTTC CASSLVGSQNEQFF
- TRBJ2-7 TRBV29-1 - TGCAGCGTCCATTCGACTGGGTACGAGCAGTACTTC CSVHSTGYEQYF
- TRBJ1-5 TRBV9 - TGTGCCAGCAGCGTGGGACTTCTTGGCAATCAGCCCCAGCATTTT CASSVGLLGNQPQHF
- TRBJ1-5 TRBV6-5 - TGTGCCAGCAGTTACTCGAATCGGGGGCCCTATCAGCCCCAGCATTTT CASSYSNRGPYQPQHF